This T cell receptor (beta chain) was retrieved from a study of shared clonotypes between healthy human individuals. Whole-study findings and limits: Generally, naive subsets came out with larger estimated richness than memory subsets.

As to this clone: Its antigen is currently unknown.

The protocol was immunoSEQ multiplex PCR, while the TCRdb copy is restricted to in-frame clones and leaves out a portion. The table shows millions of clones, with 85% to 95% occurring only once. Study donors comprised healthy, HIV-negative adults devoid of recent acute infection or vaccination. A split of CD4+ cells into CD45RA+ naive and CD45RA-negative memory subsets was performed. The ends lost 7 bases at V and 4 bases at J; junction bases unmatched: 6. The CDR3 is made up of 13 amino acids. The germline gives CDR1 MNHNY, CDR2 SVGAGI (reference sequence). Input material: naive CD4+ T cells sorted from blood. The sample's subset: CD45RA+ positively selected. The sequence derives from a man aged 18 to 30 in good health. This chain connects TRBV6-6 to TRBJ1-2; 7 bases align to TRBD1. CDR3 sequence: CASIRDRSYGYTF. The CDR3 nucleotides are TGTGCCAGCATTCGGGACAGAAGCTATGGCTACACCTTC.